This T cell receptor (beta chain) comes out of a study of blood T cell repertoires in COVID-19. Study-wide background: Acute-phase and convalescent COVID-19 samples originated in the United States, Italy and Spain.

The J segment lost 6 bases and the V segment lost 5 bases, leaving 6 bases of the junction unmatched. The CDR3 runs to 14 residues. Looked up from germline, CDR1 is SGHAT and CDR2 is FQNNGV. TCRdb keeps only in-frame clones here, not all; method: immunoSEQ multiplex PCR. The sample holds more than 110,000 clones, 75% to 80% seen once. Individuals aged about 18 to 95 years were recruited from approximately 24 US areas. The recovered donors of Cohort 3 showed two negative PCRs, clearance, or symptom resolution. Sequencing was performed on PBMCs or T cells enriched from blood (not recorded which). The rearrangement uses TRBV11-2 and TRBJ2-7; 11 positions agree with TRBD1. This receptor was identified in a woman aged 45-60 years who had recovered from COVID-19. This CDR3 is CASSQGGQGVEQYF. As DNA, the CDR3 is TGTGCCAGCAGCCAGGGGGGACAGGGGGTCGAGCAGTACTTC.